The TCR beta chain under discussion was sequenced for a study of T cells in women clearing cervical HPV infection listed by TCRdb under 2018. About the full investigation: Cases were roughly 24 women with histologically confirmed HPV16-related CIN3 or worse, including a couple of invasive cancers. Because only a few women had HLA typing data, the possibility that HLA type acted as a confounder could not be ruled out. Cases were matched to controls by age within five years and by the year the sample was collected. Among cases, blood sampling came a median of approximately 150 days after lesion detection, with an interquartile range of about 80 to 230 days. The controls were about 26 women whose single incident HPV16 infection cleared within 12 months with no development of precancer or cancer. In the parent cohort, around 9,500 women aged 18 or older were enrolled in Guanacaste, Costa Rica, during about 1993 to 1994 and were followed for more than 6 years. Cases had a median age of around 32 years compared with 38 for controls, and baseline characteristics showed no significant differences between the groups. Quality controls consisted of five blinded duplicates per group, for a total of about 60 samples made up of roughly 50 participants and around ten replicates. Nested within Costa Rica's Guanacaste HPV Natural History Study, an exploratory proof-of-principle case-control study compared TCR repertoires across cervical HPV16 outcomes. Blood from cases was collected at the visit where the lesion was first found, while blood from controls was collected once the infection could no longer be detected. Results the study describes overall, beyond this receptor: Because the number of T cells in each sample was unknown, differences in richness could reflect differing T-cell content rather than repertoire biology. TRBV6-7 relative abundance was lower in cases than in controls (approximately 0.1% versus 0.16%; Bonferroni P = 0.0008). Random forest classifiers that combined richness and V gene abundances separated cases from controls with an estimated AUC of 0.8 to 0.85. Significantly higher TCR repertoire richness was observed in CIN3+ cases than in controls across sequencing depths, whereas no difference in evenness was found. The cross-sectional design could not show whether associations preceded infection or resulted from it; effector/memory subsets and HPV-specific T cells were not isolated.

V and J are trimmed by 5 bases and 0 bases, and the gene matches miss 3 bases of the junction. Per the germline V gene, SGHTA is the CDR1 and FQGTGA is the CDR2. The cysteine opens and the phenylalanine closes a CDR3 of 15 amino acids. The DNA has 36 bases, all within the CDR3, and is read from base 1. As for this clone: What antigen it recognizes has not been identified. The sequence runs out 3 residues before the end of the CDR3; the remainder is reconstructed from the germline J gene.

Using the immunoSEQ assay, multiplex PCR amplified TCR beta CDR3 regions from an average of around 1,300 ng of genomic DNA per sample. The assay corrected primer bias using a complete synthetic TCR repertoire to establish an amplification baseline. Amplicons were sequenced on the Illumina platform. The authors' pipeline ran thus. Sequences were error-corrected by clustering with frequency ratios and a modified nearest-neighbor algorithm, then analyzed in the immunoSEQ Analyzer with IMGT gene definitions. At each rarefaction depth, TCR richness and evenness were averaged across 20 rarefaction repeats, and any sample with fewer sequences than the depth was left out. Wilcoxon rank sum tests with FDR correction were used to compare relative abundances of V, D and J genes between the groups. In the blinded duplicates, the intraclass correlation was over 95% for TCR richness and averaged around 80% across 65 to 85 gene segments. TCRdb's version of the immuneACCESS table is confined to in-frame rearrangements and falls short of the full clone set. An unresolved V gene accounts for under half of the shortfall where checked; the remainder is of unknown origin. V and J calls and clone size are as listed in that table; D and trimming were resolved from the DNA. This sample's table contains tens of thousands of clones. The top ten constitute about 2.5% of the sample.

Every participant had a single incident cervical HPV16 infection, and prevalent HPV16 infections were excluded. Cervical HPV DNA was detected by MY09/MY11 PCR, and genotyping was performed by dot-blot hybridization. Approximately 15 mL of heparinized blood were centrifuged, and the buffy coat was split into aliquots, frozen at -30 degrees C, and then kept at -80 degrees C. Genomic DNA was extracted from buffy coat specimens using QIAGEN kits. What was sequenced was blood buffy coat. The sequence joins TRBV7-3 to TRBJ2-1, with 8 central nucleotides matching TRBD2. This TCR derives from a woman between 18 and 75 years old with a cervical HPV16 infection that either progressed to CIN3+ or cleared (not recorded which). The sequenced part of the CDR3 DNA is TGTGCCAGCAGCCCCCGGGGGGGCTCCTACAATGAG. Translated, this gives CASSPRGGSYNE. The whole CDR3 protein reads CASSPRGGSYNEQFF.